This T cell receptor beta chain appears in the sequencing data of a study of T cells expressing NK-cell markers. General study results and limits: For a few donors, these clonotypes were likewise the leading ones in the CD3+CD56-NKG2C+ fraction. Dominant NKG2C+ clonotypes in 6 or 7 donors made up about 1.0-7.0% of CD8+ T cells.

In regard to this clonotype: Its target is unknown.

Germline V gives CDR1 DFQATT, CDR2 SNEGSKA (reference sequence). This CDR3 comprises 14 residues. TCRdb re-called the 5' RACE reads, yielding one record per CDR3 amino acid sequence without DNA. The listing contains 200,000 to 300,000 distinct CDR3 sequences. This TCR was recovered from a woman between 18 and 70 years old in good health. Sequencing used blood T cells: a sorted CD56 or NKG2C T cell subset, CD4+ or CD8+ T cells, or bulk PBMC T cells (not recorded which). V is TRBV20-1 and J is TRBJ2-3; TCRdb picks TRBD1, but there is no DNA to check that call. CDR3 protein: CSARWKGSTDTQYF.